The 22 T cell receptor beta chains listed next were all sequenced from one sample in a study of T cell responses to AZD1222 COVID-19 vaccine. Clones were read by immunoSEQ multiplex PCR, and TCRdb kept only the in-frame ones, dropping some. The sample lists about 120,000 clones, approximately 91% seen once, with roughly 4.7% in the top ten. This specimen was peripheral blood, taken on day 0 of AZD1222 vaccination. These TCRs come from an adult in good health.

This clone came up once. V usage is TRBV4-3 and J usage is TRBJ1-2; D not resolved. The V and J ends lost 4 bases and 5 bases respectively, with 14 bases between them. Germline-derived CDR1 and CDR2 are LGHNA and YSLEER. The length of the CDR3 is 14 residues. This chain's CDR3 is CASSRTRTAYGYTF. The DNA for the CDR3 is TGCGCCAGCAGCCGTACTCGGACCGCGTATGGCTACACCTTC.

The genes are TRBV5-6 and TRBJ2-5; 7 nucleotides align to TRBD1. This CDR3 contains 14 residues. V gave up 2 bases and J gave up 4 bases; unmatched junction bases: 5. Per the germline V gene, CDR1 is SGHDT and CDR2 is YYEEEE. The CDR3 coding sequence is TGTGCCAGCAGCTTCACAGGGGTGGGAGAGACCCAGTACTTC. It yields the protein CASSFTGVGETQYF.

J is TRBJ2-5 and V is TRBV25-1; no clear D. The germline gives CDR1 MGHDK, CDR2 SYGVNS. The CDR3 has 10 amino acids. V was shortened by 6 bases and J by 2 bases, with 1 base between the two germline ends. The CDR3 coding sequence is TGTGCCAGCAGGCAAGAGACCCAGTACTTC. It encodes CASRQETQYF.

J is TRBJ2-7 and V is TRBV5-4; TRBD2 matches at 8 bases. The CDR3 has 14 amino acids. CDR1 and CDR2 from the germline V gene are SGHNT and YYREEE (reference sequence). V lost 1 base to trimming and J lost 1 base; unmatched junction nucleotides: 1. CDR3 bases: TGTGCCAGCAGCTTGCCGGGAGGGTCCTACGAGCAGTACTTC. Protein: CASSLPGGSYEQYF.

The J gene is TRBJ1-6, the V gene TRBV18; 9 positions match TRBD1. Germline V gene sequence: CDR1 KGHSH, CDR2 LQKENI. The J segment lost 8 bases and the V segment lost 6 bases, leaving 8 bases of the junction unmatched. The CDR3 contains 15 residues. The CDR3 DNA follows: TGTGCCAGCTCGCCGGGACAGGGTCATTATTCACCCCTCCACTTT. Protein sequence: CASSPGQGHYSPLHF.

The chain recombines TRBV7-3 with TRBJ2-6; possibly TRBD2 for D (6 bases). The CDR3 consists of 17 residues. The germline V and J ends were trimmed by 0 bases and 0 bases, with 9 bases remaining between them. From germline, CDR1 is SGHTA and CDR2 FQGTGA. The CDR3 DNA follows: TGTGCCAGCAGCTTAACGACCGGGAGCTCTGGGGCCAACGTCCTGACTTTC. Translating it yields CASSLTTGSSGANVLTF.

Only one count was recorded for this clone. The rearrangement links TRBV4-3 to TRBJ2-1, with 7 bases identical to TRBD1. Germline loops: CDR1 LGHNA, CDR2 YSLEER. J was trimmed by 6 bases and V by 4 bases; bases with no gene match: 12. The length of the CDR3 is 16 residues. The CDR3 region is CASSPDRDRVINEQFF. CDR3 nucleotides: TGCGCCAGCAGCCCCGATCGAGACAGGGTTATCAATGAGCAGTTCTTC.

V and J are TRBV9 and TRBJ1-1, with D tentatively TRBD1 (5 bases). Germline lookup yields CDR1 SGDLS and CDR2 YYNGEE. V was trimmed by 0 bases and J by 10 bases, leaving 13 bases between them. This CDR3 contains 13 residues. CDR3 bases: TGTGCCAGCAGCGTAGAAGACAACGGGGGAGCTTTCTTT. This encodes CASSVEDNGGAFF. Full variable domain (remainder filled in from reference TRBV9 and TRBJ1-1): DSGVTQTPKHLITATGQRVTLRCSPRSGDLSVYWYQQSLDQGLQFLIQYYNGEERAKGNILERFSAQQFPDLHSELNLSSLELGDSALYFCASSVEDNGGAFFGQGTRLTVV.

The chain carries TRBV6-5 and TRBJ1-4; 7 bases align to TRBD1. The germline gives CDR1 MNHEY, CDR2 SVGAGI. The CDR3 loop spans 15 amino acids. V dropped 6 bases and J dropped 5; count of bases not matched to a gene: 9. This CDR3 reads CASRGEGAANEKLFF. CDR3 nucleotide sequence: TGTGCCAGCAGGGGTGAGGGGGCGGCAAATGAAAAACTGTTTTTT.

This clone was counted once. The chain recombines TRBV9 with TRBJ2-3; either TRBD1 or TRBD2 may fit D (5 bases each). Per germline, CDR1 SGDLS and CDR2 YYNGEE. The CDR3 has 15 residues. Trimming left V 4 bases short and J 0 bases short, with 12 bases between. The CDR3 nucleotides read TGTGCCAGCAGCTCCGGGGCTACTAGCACAGATACGCAGTATTTT. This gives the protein CASSSGATSTDTQYF.

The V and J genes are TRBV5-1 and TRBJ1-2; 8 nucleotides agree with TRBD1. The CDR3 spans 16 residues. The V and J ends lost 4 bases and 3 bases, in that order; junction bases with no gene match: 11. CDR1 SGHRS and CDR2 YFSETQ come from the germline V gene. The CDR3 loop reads CASSPGQGETYYGYTF. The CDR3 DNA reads TGCGCCAGCAGCCCTGGACAGGGTGAAACCTACTATGGCTACACCTTC. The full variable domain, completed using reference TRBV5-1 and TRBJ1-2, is KAGVTQTPRYLIKTRGQQVTLSCSPISGHRSVSWYQQTPGQGLQFLFEYFSETQRNKGNFPGRFSGRQFSNSRSEMNVSTLELGDSALYLCASSPGQGETYYGYTFGSGTRLTVV.

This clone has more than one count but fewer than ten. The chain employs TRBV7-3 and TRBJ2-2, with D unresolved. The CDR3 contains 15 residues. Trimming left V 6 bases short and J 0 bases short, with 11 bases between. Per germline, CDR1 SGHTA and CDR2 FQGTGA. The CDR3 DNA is TGTGCCAGCAGGGGTGGAGTCGCGAACACCGGGGAGCTGTTTTTT. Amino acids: CASRGGVANTGELFF.

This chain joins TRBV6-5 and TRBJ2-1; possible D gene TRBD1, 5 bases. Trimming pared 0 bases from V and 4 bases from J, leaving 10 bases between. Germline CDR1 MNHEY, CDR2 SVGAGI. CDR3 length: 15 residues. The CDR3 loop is CASSYSVRVYNEQFF. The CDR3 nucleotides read TGTGCCAGCAGTTACTCGGTCAGGGTATACAATGAGCAGTTCTTC.

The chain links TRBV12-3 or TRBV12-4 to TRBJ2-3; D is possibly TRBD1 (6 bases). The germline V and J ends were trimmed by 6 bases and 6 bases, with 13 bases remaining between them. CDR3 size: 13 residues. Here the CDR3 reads CASRPGEKDTQYF. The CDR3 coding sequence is TGTGCCAGCAGACCAGGGGAAAAGGATACGCAGTATTTT.

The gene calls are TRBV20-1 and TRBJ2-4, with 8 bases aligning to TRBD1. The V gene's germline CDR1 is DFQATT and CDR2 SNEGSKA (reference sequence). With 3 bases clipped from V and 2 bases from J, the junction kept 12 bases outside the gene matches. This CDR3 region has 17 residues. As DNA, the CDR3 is TGCAGTGCTAGTCGACCGGGACAGGTACTGTCCAAAAACATTCAGTACTTC. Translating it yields CSASRPGQVLSKNIQYF.

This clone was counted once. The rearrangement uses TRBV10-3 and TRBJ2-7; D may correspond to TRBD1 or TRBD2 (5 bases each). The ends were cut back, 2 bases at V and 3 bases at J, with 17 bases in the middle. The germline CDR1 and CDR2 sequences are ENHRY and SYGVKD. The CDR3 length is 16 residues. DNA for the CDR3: TGTGCCATCAGTGAGGGGACGGGGATCGGCAGCTACGAGCAGTACTTC. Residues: CAISEGTGIGSYEQYF.

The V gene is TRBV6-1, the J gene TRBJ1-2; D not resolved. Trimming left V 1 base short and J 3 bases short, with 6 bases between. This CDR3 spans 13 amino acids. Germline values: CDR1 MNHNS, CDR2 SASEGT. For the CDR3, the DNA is TGTGCCAGCAGTGAAGGAAACTACTATGGCTACACCTTC. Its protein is CASSEGNYYGYTF.

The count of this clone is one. The CDR3 nucleotides are TGTGCCAGCAGTTTATTTTCTGTTCCGCCCTCCCTAACTAATGAAAAACTGTTTTTT. This sequence encodes CASSLFSVPPSLTNEKLFF. The rearrangement links TRBV27 to TRBJ1-4; D remains ambiguous. The CDR3 runs 19 residues. The V gene lost 1 base and the J gene lost 1 base, with 19 bases spanning the gap. Germline V CDR1 and CDR2: MNHEY, SMNVEV (reference sequence).

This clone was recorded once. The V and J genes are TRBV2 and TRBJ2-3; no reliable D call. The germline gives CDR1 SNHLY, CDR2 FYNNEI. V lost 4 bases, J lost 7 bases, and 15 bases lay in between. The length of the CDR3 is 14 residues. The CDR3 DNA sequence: TGTGCCAGCAGTGCGTTGGAACCGCTTAATACGCAGTATTTT. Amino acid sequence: CASSALEPLNTQYF.

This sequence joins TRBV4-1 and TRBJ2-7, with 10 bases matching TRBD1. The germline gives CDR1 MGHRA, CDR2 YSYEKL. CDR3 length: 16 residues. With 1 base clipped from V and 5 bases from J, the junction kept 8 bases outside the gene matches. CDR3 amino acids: CASSQAGGQGFNEQYF. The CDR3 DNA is TGCGCCAGCAGCCAAGCAGGGGGACAGGGGTTTAACGAGCAGTACTTC.

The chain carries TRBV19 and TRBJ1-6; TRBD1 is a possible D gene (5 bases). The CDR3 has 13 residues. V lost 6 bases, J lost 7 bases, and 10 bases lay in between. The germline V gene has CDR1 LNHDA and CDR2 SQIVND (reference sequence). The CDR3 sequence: CASRQVPNSPLHF. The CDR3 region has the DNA TGTGCCAGTAGACAGGTCCCAAATTCACCCCTCCACTTT. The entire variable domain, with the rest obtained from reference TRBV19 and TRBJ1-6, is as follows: DGGITQSPKYLFRKEGQNVTLSCEQNLNHDAMYWYRQDPGQGLRLIYYSQIVNDFQKGDIAEGYSVSREKKESFPLTVTSAQKNPTAFYLCASRQVPNSPLHFGNGTRLTVT.

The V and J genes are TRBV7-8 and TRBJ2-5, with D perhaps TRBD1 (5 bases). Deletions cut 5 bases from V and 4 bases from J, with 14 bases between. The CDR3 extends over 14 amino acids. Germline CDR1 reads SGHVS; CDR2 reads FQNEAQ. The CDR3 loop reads CASSLQQGPETQYF. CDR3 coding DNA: TGTGCCAGCAGCCTACAGCAGGGTCCAGAGACCCAGTACTTC.